This entry lists 3 T cell receptor beta chains sequenced from one sample in a study of monozygotic twins with inflammatory bowel disease. TCRdb re-called the 5' RACE reads and shows each CDR3 protein once, DNA omitted. The data include 150,000 or so distinct CDR3 sequences; the top ten clones carry roughly 7%. The sequenced sample was blood. Every receptor here comes from a human donor with ulcerative colitis or Crohn's disease, or a healthy co-twin of an affected twin (not recorded which).

This chain links TRBV12-3 or TRBV12-4 with TRBJ1-4. The CDR3 covers 14 residues. The CDR3: CASSRRSGDEKLFF.

The chain couples TRBV5-1 to TRBJ2-4; the TRBD1 assignment by TCRdb is unverifiable without DNA. The CDR3 sequence is 14 residues long. CDR1 is SGHRS, CDR2 YFSETQ, per germline. CDR3 residues: CASSLEGELSIQYF.

The chain recombines TRBV7-2 with TRBJ1-6. Germline V gene sequence: CDR1 SGHTA, CDR2 FQGNSA. The CDR3 extends over 13 amino acids. The chain's CDR3 is CASSLEGNSPLHF.